Each of the 29 T cell receptor beta chains below was sequenced from the same sample in a study of T cell repertoires in cytomegalovirus infection (dated by TCRdb to the late 2010s). The instrument was an Illumina HiSeq 1500. TCRdb cleaned the public reads at Q25 with fastp, built clones with MiXCR and kept in-frame beta chains. All rows with the same CDR3 protein become a single entry with the most common DNA and genes. For this sample there are roughly 200,000 distinct CDR3 sequences; about 15% appear just once. The top ten hold 25% of the sample. The material sequenced was CD8+ T cells from PBMCs. The receptors derive from a human donor in good health (CMV status not recorded). Some clones in this sample may be carry-over from other donors' samples.

The rearrangement links TRBV7-2 to TRBJ2-5; D call uncertain. Trimming removed 3 bases at V and 5 bases at J, with 1 base between. The CDR3 sequence is 10 residues long. Germline-derived CDR1 and CDR2 are SGHTA and FQGNSA. DNA of the CDR3: TGTGCCAGCAGCTTCGAGACCCAGTACTTC. This gives the protein CASSFETQYF.

The genes are TRBV6-2 or TRBV6-3 and TRBJ1-6; 8 bases are a match to TRBD1. The germline CDR1 and CDR2 sequences are MNHEY and SVGEGT. This CDR3 has 15 amino acids. V shed 6 bases and J 3 bases; nucleotides not matched to a gene: 4. Here the CDR3 reads CASRTGADYNSPLHF. CDR3 bases: TGTGCCAGCAGGACAGGGGCGGACTATAATTCACCCCTCCACTTT.

The chain is built from TRBV28 and TRBJ2-1; 7 nucleotides align to TRBD1. Germline loops: CDR1 MDHEN, CDR2 SYDVKM. With V trimmed by 3 bases and J by 0 bases, 5 bases remained unmatched. This CDR3 has 16 residues. The CDR3 reads CASSFPPGGSYNEQFF. As DNA, the CDR3 is TGTGCCAGCAGTTTCCCGCCAGGGGGCTCCTACAATGAGCAGTTCTTC.

The chain carries TRBV6-2 or TRBV6-3 and TRBJ1-1; the match to TRBD1 covers 8 bases. From germline, CDR1 is MNHEY and CDR2 SVGEGT. V lost 1 base and J lost 0; bases outside the gene matches: 7. CDR3 size: 17 residues. CDR3: CASSYFPTGALNTEAFF. CDR3 DNA: TGTGCCAGCAGTTACTTTCCGACAGGGGCCTTGAACACTGAAGCTTTCTTT.

The gene calls are TRBV29-1 and TRBJ2-1; D possibly corresponds to TRBD1 (6 bases). CDR3 length: 11 amino acids. CDR1 SQVTM and CDR2 ANQGSEA come from the germline V gene. V was pared by 7 bases and J by 15 bases, with 19 bases between. The CDR3 nucleotides read TGCAGCGCGGGACCGATTGGACAGCCGTTCTTC. Its translation: CSAGPIGQPFF.

This chain connects TRBV6-2 or TRBV6-3 to TRBJ2-2, with 7 bases fitting TRBD1. CDR1 and CDR2 from the germline V gene are MNHEY and SVGEGT. The CDR3 is 16 residues long. V shed 11 bases, J shed 3 bases, and the junction held 15 bases outside the gene matches. For the CDR3, the DNA is TGTGCCCTCGACGTACCGGGACAGACTCACACCGGGGAGCTGTTTTTT. This translates into CALDVPGQTHTGELFF.

The V and J genes are TRBV7-9 and TRBJ2-2; no firm D call. The CDR3 is 15 residues long. Per the germline V gene, CDR1 is SEHNR and CDR2 is FQNEAQ (reference sequence). The V and J ends lost 2 bases and 0 bases respectively, with 7 bases between them. In DNA, the CDR3 is TGTGCCAGCAGCTTACGCAGTTCGAACACCGGGGAGCTGTTTTTT. Amino acids: CASSLRSSNTGELFF. Combining the CDR3 with reference TRBV7-9 and TRBJ2-2 gives the whole variable domain DTGVSQNPRHKITKRGQNVTFRCDPISEHNRLYWYRQTLGQGPEFLTYFQNEAQLEKSRLLSDRFSAERPKGSFSTLEIQRTEQGDSAMYLCASSLRSSNTGELFFGEGSRLTVL.

V usage is TRBV2 and J usage is TRBJ1-2; D might be TRBD1 (5 bases). The CDR3 totals 14 residues. Germline loops: CDR1 SNHLY, CDR2 FYNNEI. The germline V and J ends were trimmed by 8 bases and 1 base, with 14 bases remaining between them. The CDR3 sequence is CASPLGRGNYGYTF. The CDR3 nucleotides read TGTGCCAGCCCGCTTGGGAGGGGTAACTATGGCTACACCTTC.

CDR3 protein: CASIKPGGGAGPYNEQFF. The CDR3 DNA reads as TGTGCCAGCATCAAACCTGGCGGGGGGGCCGGGCCCTACAATGAGCAGTTCTTC. The rearrangement uses TRBV6-2 or TRBV6-3 and TRBJ2-1, with 9 bases identical to TRBD2. The CDR3 has 18 residues. V trimming: 7 bases; J trimming: 2 bases; junction bases outside the gene matches: 15. Germline V CDR1 and CDR2: MNHEY, SVGEGT.

This clonotype was seen a handful of times. The V gene is TRBV15, the J gene TRBJ1-2, with 7 bases identical to TRBD1. V shed 0 bases, J shed 6 bases, and the junction held 7 bases outside the gene matches. Germline assignment: CDR1 LNHNV and CDR2 YYDKDF (reference sequence). This CDR3 is 15 amino acids long. The CDR3 spells CATSRDETGDNGYTF. The CDR3 region has the DNA TGTGCCACCAGCAGAGATGAAACAGGGGATAATGGCTACACCTTC.

This clonotype was seen only a few times. This chain connects TRBV4-1 to TRBJ2-3, with D unresolved. The CDR3 totals 14 residues. V was clipped by 3 bases and J by 1 base, with 8 bases between them. The germline V gene encodes CDR1 MGHRA and CDR2 YSYEKL. The CDR3 bases are TGCGCCAGCAGCCACGGCCAGGGCACAGATACGCAGTATTTT. This encodes CASSHGQGTDTQYF.

The chain has TRBV6-5 and TRBJ2-1, with D perhaps matching TRBD1 (5 bases). This CDR3 region has 14 residues. Germline lookup yields CDR1 MNHEY and CDR2 SVGAGI. V was cut by 2 bases and J by 4 bases, with 9 bases left in between. CDR3 sequence reads: CASSYADSYNEQFF. CDR3 DNA sequence: TGTGCCAGCAGTTACGCCGACAGTTACAATGAGCAGTTCTTC.

V gene TRBV6-5 combines with J gene TRBJ1-1, with D uncertain. The V gene's germline CDR1 is MNHEY and CDR2 SVGAGI. CDR3 size: 15 residues. Between the trimmed V and J ends, which lost 2 bases and 1 base, there was a span of 11 bases. CDR3 amino acids: CASSYEGYGNTEAFF. The CDR3 region has the DNA TGTGCCAGCAGTTACGAAGGGTATGGGAACACTGAAGCTTTCTTT.

A few counts support this clonotype. This chain joins TRBV19 and TRBJ2-2; no reliable D call. The CDR3 has 11 residues. CDR1 LNHDA and CDR2 SQIVND come from the germline V gene (reference sequence). With 10 bases removed from V and 6 bases from J, the gap between germline ends came to 9 bases. This CDR3 reads CAIRKAGELFF. The CDR3 bases are TGTGCCATCCGAAAAGCCGGGGAGCTGTTTTTT.

The chain uses TRBV7-6 and TRBJ2-7; maybe TRBD1 (5 bases). Germline-derived CDR1 and CDR2 are SGHVS and FNYEAQ. The CDR3 loop spans 14 amino acids. V lost 0 bases and J 6 bases, leaving 12 bases between the germline ends. The CDR3 DNA reads as TGTGCCAGCAGCTTAGCTGGGGTTGGGGCCGAGCAGTACTTC. Amino acid sequence: CASSLAGVGAEQYF.

This clonotype turned up a few times. V is TRBV25-1 and J is TRBJ2-2; D gene ambiguous. The V and J ends lost 3 bases and 5 bases respectively, with 13 bases between them. Germline CDR1 is MGHDK and CDR2 is SYGVNS. This CDR3 is built from 15 residues. The CDR3 reads CASSDKGPRTGELFF. The CDR3 nucleotides read TGTGCCAGCAGTGATAAAGGACCGCGTACCGGGGAGCTGTTTTTT.

This clonotype was recorded at least ten times. The chain uses TRBV7-2 and TRBJ2-3; 7 bases map to TRBD1. The CDR3 is 13 residues long. Germline V CDR1 and CDR2: SGHTA, FQGNSA. The V and J ends lost 5 bases and 4 bases, in that order; junction bases with no gene match: 3. The CDR3 region has the DNA TGTGCCAGCAGCCTGACAGGGCCAGATACGCAGTATTTT. Its protein product is CASSLTGPDTQYF. Together with reference TRBV7-2 and TRBJ2-3, the CDR3 gives the full variable domain: GAGVSQSPSNKVTEKGKDVELRCDPISGHTALYWYRQSLGQGLEFLIYFQGNSAPDKSGLPSDRFSAERTGGSVSTLTIQRTQQEDSAVYLCASSLTGPDTQYFGPGTRLTVL.

This chain links TRBV4-3 with TRBJ1-2; D perhaps matches TRBD1 (5 bases). From germline, CDR1 is LGHNA and CDR2 YSLEER. Trimming took off 0 bases at V and 3 bases at J, with 14 bases between the two ends. The CDR3 has 16 residues. CDR3 bases: TGCGCCAGCAGCCAAGACCGACTGGGGGTGGACTATGGCTACACCTTC. It codes for CASSQDRLGVDYGYTF.

This clonotype was counted a few times. The rearrangement links TRBV11-2 to TRBJ2-5; D gene uncertain. Trimming removed 2 bases at V and 4 bases at J, with 14 bases between. The CDR3 is 15 amino acids. CDR1 and CDR2 (germline): SGHAT, FQNNGV. As DNA, the CDR3 is TGTGCCAGCAGCTTACCGGAATACCGTGGAGAGACCCAGTACTTC. As protein: CASSLPEYRGETQYF.

This clonotype was counted a few times. V gene TRBV27 combines with J gene TRBJ1-3; possible D gene TRBD1, 6 bases. From germline, CDR1 is MNHEY and CDR2 SMNVEV (reference sequence). The V end was cut by 0 bases, the J end by 4 bases, with 7 bases between. The CDR3 length is 14 residues. The CDR3 DNA reads TGTGCCAGCAGTTTATCCCAGGGGGGAAACACCATATATTTT. This codes for CASSLSQGGNTIYF.

This sequence joins TRBV28 and TRBJ2-1; TRBD2 agrees at 9 bases. V shed 7 bases, J shed 4 bases, and the junction held 8 bases outside the gene matches. Germline CDR1 MDHEN, CDR2 SYDVKM. This CDR3 comprises 15 residues. The CDR3 reads CASIRRTSEYNEQFF. In nucleotides, the CDR3 is TGTGCCAGCATCAGAAGGACTAGCGAGTACAATGAGCAGTTCTTC.

In its sample, this clonotype was seen a few times. This chain joins TRBV7-9 and TRBJ2-7, with TRBD1 identical over 10 bases. Germline CDR1 is SEHNR and CDR2 is FQNEAQ (reference sequence). Trimming at V came to 5 bases and at J to 5 bases, leaving 9 bases not matched to a gene. The CDR3 extends over 15 amino acids. The CDR3 DNA reads as TGTGCCAGCAGCAAACTGGACAGGGGGGAAAACGAGCAGTACTTC. Translating gives CASSKLDRGENEQYF.

The rearrangement joins TRBV12-3 or TRBV12-4 to TRBJ1-1; D gene ambiguous. The V and J ends lost 3 bases and 5 bases respectively, with 10 bases between them. CDR3 length: 13 amino acids. This chain's CDR3 is CASSFSRATEAFF. The CDR3 coding sequence is TGTGCCAGCAGTTTTTCCCGGGCTACTGAAGCTTTCTTT.

This clonotype was counted only a few times. The rearrangement links TRBV6-2 or TRBV6-3 to TRBJ1-2; 8 bases map to TRBD1. Germline V CDR1 and CDR2: MNHEY, SVGEGT. V was pared by 6 bases and J by 10 bases, with 7 bases of the junction left unmatched. CDR3 length: 12 residues. The CDR3 region is CASSPRGHVYTF. The DNA of the CDR3 is TGTGCCAGCAGCCCCAGGGGGCACGTCTACACCTTC.

CDR3: CATSREGILQTQYF. The CDR3 nucleotides are TGTGCCACCAGCAGAGAGGGGATCCTCCAGACCCAGTACTTC. The chain carries TRBV15 and TRBJ2-5, with unresolved D. Germline V lookup: CDR1 LNHNV, CDR2 YYDKDF (reference sequence). V lost 0 bases and J 6 bases, leaving 11 bases between the germline ends. This CDR3 comprises 14 residues.

The chain combines TRBV7-9 with TRBJ2-1; TRBD2 matches at 13 bases. The trim removed 5 bases at V and 0 bases at J, leaving 4 bases unmatched. Germline V CDR1 and CDR2: SEHNR, FQNEAQ (reference sequence). The CDR3 is made up of 17 amino acids. The CDR3 DNA reads as TGTGCCAGCAGCCATAGGACTAGCGGGGGCTCCTACAATGAGCAGTTCTTC. This translates into CASSHRTSGGSYNEQFF.

Only a few counts were recorded for this clonotype. CDR3 region: CASGLAGLRKDTQYF. The CDR3 DNA reads TGTGCTAGTGGTTTGGCGGGCTTACGCAAAGATACGCAGTATTTT. The chain couples TRBV12-5 to TRBJ2-3, with unresolved D. The germline CDR1 and CDR2 sequences are LGHNT and FRNRAP. The CDR3 is 15 amino acids. V was shortened by 1 base and J by 5 bases, with 13 bases between the two germline ends.

This chain connects TRBV6-6 to TRBJ1-2; D is unclear. With 6 bases removed from V and 0 bases from J, the gap between germline ends came to 8 bases. CDR1 MNHNY and CDR2 SVGAGI come from the germline V gene (reference sequence). The CDR3 has 13 residues. The DNA of the CDR3 is TGTGCCAGCAGAGAGGAAACTAACTATGGCTACACCTTC. Its protein is CASREETNYGYTF.

There are a few counts of this clonotype. The chain combines TRBV6-2 or TRBV6-3 with TRBJ2-7; D may be TRBD2 (7 bases). With 0 bases removed from V and 2 bases from J, the gap between germline ends came to 23 bases. Germline V lookup: CDR1 MNHEY, CDR2 SVGEGT. The CDR3 totals 19 residues. Here the CDR3 DNA reads TGTGCCAGCAGTTACTCCCCGACGGCGGGGGCCTTCGTTACCTACGAGCAGTACTTC. Amino acids: CASSYSPTAGAFVTYEQYF.